The 17 T cell receptor beta chains below all came from one sample that was sequenced in a study of neoadjuvant anti-PD-1 for oral cavity cancer. Produced via immunoSEQ multiplex PCR; TCRdb's table is partial and in-frame only. The profile shows about 42,000 clones, approximately 80% of them singletons. Time point described: after neoadjuvant nivolumab, at surgical resection. The starting material was PBMCs, obtained after nivolumab (anti-PD-1) treatment. The receptors derive from a person aged 35 to 85 with oral cavity squamous cell carcinoma.

In this sample, this clone turned up once. The rearrangement uses TRBV14 and TRBJ2-3; weak D call: TRBD2 (7 bases). The CDR3 is 15 amino acids. The V gene lost 4 bases and the J gene lost 8 bases, with 19 bases spanning the gap. Germline V gene data show CDR1 as SGHDN and CDR2 as FVKESK. DNA for the CDR3: TGTGCCAGCAGCCTCATGAGGGGGGGGCATACTACGCAGTATTTT. Protein product: CASSLMRGGHTTQYF.

The chain is built from TRBV4-1 and TRBJ2-1; D not certain. Germline CDR1 MGHRA, CDR2 YSYEKL. V was trimmed by 2 bases and J by 4 bases, leaving 6 bases between them. The CDR3 is made up of 13 amino acids. CDR3 coding DNA: TGCGCCAGCAGCCAACCAAGTTACAATGAGCAGTTCTTC. Its translation: CASSQPSYNEQFF.

The chain recombines TRBV5-1 with TRBJ2-7; 10 bases match TRBD2. Unmatched junction bases numbered 10, after V lost 2 bases and J lost 5 bases. Per germline, CDR1 SGHRS and CDR2 YFSETQ. The CDR3 consists of 16 residues. The CDR3 sequence: CASSLLAGKSQDEQYF. CDR3 sequence (DNA): TGCGCCAGCAGCTTACTAGCGGGGAAGTCTCAAGACGAGCAGTACTTC.

The V call is TRBV7-9, the J call TRBJ2-7, with TRBD2 matching over 12 bases. The CDR3 has 17 residues. CDR1 and CDR2 (germline): SEHNR, FQNEAQ (reference sequence). Trimming took 5 bases from V and 3 from J; bases not matched to a gene: 11. CDR3 sequence: CASSTHRTSGENYEQYF. The CDR3 DNA reads as TGTGCCAGCAGCACCCACCGGACTAGCGGGGAGAACTACGAGCAGTACTTC. Filled out from reference TRBV7-9 and TRBJ2-7, the complete variable domain reads DTGVSQNPRHKITKRGQNVTFRCDPISEHNRLYWYRQTLGQGPEFLTYFQNEAQLEKSRLLSDRFSAERPKGSFSTLEIQRTEQGDSAMYLCASSTHRTSGENYEQYFGPGTRLTVT.

The chain employs TRBV27 and TRBJ1-2; tentatively, D is TRBD1 (5 bases). Germline CDR1 and CDR2: MNHEY and SMNVEV (reference sequence). The V end was cut by 1 base, the J end by 4 bases, with 13 bases between. CDR3 length: 15 residues. CDR3 in amino acids: CASSLWGPLSYGYTF. The CDR3 DNA reads TGTGCCAGCAGTTTATGGGGCCCGCTGAGCTATGGCTACACCTTC.

This clone appeared a single time. This chain uses TRBV18 with TRBJ2-7; D perhaps matches TRBD1 (6 bases). The germline V and J ends were trimmed by 2 bases and 6 bases, with 8 bases remaining between them. Looked up from germline, CDR1 is KGHSH and CDR2 is LQKENI. This CDR3 has 12 amino acids. As DNA, the CDR3 is TGTGCCAGCTCACCATCAGGGGCCGAGCAGTACTTC. It is translated as CASSPSGAEQYF.

The chain employs TRBV28 and TRBJ2-3; 12 bases are shared with TRBD2. The junction had 3 bases not matched to a gene; V was cut back by 1 base and J by 4 bases. This CDR3 is built from 16 residues. Germline-derived CDR1 and CDR2 are MDHEN and SYDVKM. The CDR3 loop is CASSLSTSGRADTQYF. CDR3 nucleotide sequence: TGTGCCAGCAGTTTATCGACTAGCGGGAGAGCAGATACGCAGTATTTT.

This clone was seen a single time. V is TRBV19 and J is TRBJ1-1, with 10 bases that match TRBD1. Germline loops: CDR1 LNHDA, CDR2 SQIVND (reference sequence). The CDR3 consists of 14 residues. V dropped 6 bases and J dropped 5; count of bases not matched to a gene: 6. The CDR3 spells CASSPTGGVTEAFF. The CDR3 DNA reads as TGTGCCAGTAGCCCGACAGGGGGCGTTACTGAAGCTTTCTTT.

V and J are TRBV5-1 and TRBJ1-1; D gene uncertain. V lost 0 bases to trimming and J lost 0 bases, with 6 bases between them. Germline CDR1 and CDR2: SGHRS and YFSETQ. The CDR3 runs to 14 residues. For the CDR3, the DNA is TGCGCCAGCAGCTTGGTCGGACTGAACACTGAAGCTTTCTTT. It translates to CASSLVGLNTEAFF.

The chain couples TRBV10-3 to TRBJ2-3; 14 bases align to TRBD2. V lost 5 bases and J lost 10; bases outside the gene matches: 11. The CDR3 is 16 residues long. Germline values: CDR1 ENHRY, CDR2 SYGVKD. CDR3 sequence: CAISTAGTSGGRAQYF. The CDR3 coding sequence is TGTGCCATCAGTACCGCCGGGACTAGCGGGGGACGGGCGCAGTATTTT.

The CDR3 region has the DNA TGCGCCAGCAGCTTGAGACCAACAGCCAAAAACATTCAGTACTTC. Its protein product is CASSLRPTAKNIQYF. The chain employs TRBV5-1 and TRBJ2-4; no definite D call. Germline CDR1 SGHRS, CDR2 YFSETQ. This CDR3 is 15 amino acids long. V lost 1 base and J 0 bases, leaving 8 bases between the germline ends.

The chain is built from TRBV7-8 and TRBJ1-3; a weak D match, TRBD1 (5 bases). The V and J ends lost 1 base and 0 bases respectively, with 10 bases between them. Germline V gene lookup returns CDR1 SGHVS and CDR2 FQNEAQ. This CDR3 region has 16 residues. The CDR3 DNA is TGTGCCAGCAGCTTAGTCGCGGGGGTCTCTGGAAACACCATATATTTT. Its translation is CASSLVAGVSGNTIYF.

The J gene is TRBJ2-7, the V gene TRBV2; the D is unclear. The V and J ends lost 3 bases and 3 bases respectively, with 15 bases between them. CDR3 length: 15 amino acids. Looked up from germline, CDR1 is SNHLY and CDR2 is FYNNEI. CDR3 nucleotides: TGTGCCAGCAGTGATCTTAGGGAAGGTAGCTACGAGCAGTACTTC. Its translation is CASSDLREGSYEQYF.

V and J are TRBV7-3 and TRBJ1-1; D not resolved. CDR3 size: 13 residues. V was clipped by 5 bases and J by 1 base, with 8 bases between them. From germline, CDR1 is SGHTA and CDR2 FQGTGA. The CDR3 protein is CASSLGKNTEAFF. CDR3 sequence (DNA): TGTGCCAGCAGCCTTGGGAAGAACACTGAAGCTTTCTTT.

In DNA form, the CDR3 reads TGTGCCACTATTTCACCTCAGGGGGCCGGCACTGAAGCTTTCTTT. It is translated as CATISPQGAGTEAFF. This chain joins TRBV19 and TRBJ1-1, with 8 bases matching TRBD1. The CDR3 has 15 residues. Germline trimming cut 10 bases from V and 4 bases from J; bases unmatched to any gene: 14. The germline V gene has CDR1 LNHDA and CDR2 SQIVND (reference sequence).

This chain links TRBV29-1 with TRBJ2-3; D possibly corresponds to TRBD2 (7 bases). Trimming took 7 bases from V and 2 from J, leaving 19 bases between them. Germline V lookup: CDR1 SQVTM, CDR2 ANQGSEA. The CDR3 is 15 residues long. The CDR3: CSAGSSRGATDTQYF. The CDR3 nucleotides read TGCAGCGCCGGTAGCAGCCGGGGGGCCACAGATACGCAGTATTTT.

The chain joins TRBV2 to TRBJ1-1; 8 bases are shared with TRBD1. This CDR3 comprises 14 residues. The V gene's germline CDR1 is SNHLY and CDR2 FYNNEI. Unmatched junction bases numbered 10, after V lost 6 bases and J lost 7 bases. This chain's CDR3 is CASRGQVSTFEAFF. The DNA of the CDR3 is TGTGCCAGCAGGGGACAGGTGTCTACTTTTGAAGCTTTCTTT.